This T cell receptor (beta chain) was found in a study of control samples from healthy donors and cancer patients. Sequenced by immunoSEQ multiplex PCR; TCRdb stores in-frame clones only, minus some. The sample yields tens of thousands of clones, approximately 87% seen once. From germline, CDR1 is SGHRS and CDR2 YFSETQ. The CDR3 length is 16 residues. Trimming stripped 0 bases from V and 6 bases from J, with 17 bases between. The chain couples TRBV5-1 to TRBJ2-3; TRBD1 is a possible D gene (5 bases). The clonotype comes from a man aged 55-75 years in good health. The material sequenced was blood. The CDR3 loop reads CASSLDYRIIRDTQYF. In DNA form, the CDR3 reads TGCGCCAGCAGCTTGGATTACAGGATAATCAGGGATACGCAGTATTTT. Full variable domain (outside the CDR3, taken from reference TRBV5-1 and TRBJ2-3): KAGVTQTPRYLIKTRGQQVTLSCSPISGHRSVSWYQQTPGQGLQFLFEYFSETQRNKGNFPGRFSGRQFSNSRSEMNVSTLELGDSALYLCASSLDYRIIRDTQYFGPGTRLTVL.